This T cell receptor (beta chain) was recorded in a study of OX40 agonist ivuxolimab in advanced cancers. Background for the entire study: Ivuxolimab was a fully human IgG2 agonistic monoclonal antibody targeting the costimulatory receptor OX40 (CD134). Intravenous ivuxolimab was administered to patients every 2 weeks at six dose levels: 0.01, 0.1, 0.3, 1.5, 3 and 10 mg/kg. Of the roughly 52 dose-escalation patients, hepatocellular carcinoma was present in approximately 20, melanoma in some 15, renal cell carcinoma in 9 and head and neck cancer in 9. A male proportion of around 81% and a mean age of around 60 years, ranging from roughly 23 to 90, were recorded for the dose-escalation cohort. Patients were allowed to have had prior anti-PD-1, anti-PD-L1 or anti-CTLA-4 therapy, and 40% to 45% of the dose-escalation patients had previously received checkpoint inhibitors. Partial responses occurred in three dose-escalation patients, of whom one had hepatocellular carcinoma and two had cutaneous melanoma. Peripheral TCRbeta sequencing was intended to test whether TCR sequence diversity was altered and clonal T-cell expansion was caused by ivuxolimab. The paper describes the monotherapy dose-escalation part (N of about 47 patients) of the phase I trial of ivuxolimab. The paper as a whole reports these results and caveats: At doses from 0.1 to 3.0 mg/kg, clonal expansion was seen in both CD4+ and CD8+ blood T cells between baseline and week 6. After ivuxolimab, expanded clones were on average more numerous among CD8+ T cells than among CD4+ T cells. In the 0.1-3.0 mg/kg groups, partial responders had among the lowest normalized peripheral clonal expansion, particularly in CD8+ T cells. Which antigens the clonally expanded peripheral T cells were specific for was not determined. Low levels of normalized T-cell clonal expansion were also seen in some patients who did not respond.

This clone has a handful of counts. Its specific antigen is unknown. Base qualities are missing; no much larger clone stands one base away. Reading from cysteine to phenylalanine, the CDR3 counts 14 amino acids. The CDR3 DNA has 42 bases and is translated from base 1. V is cut by 4 bases and J by 8 bases, and the space between the germline ends is 14 bases. From a lookup of the germline V gene (reference sequence), CDR1 and CDR2 are WNHNN and SYGVQD. For sequencing of the TCRbeta CDR3 region, genomic DNA was extracted from the sorted cells. The immunoSEQ Assay was used to sequence the TCRbeta CDR3 regions. The source is immuneACCESS, and TCRdb retained only in-frame sequences with V and J called. Part of the clones is not carried over; for the studies checked, unresolved V genes explain less than half of this, and the remainder is unexplained. The sample table records some 76,000 clones; around four fifths of these occur just once. Around 2% of the sample comes from the top ten.

Patients with a history of autoimmune disease or receiving systemic immunosuppression were excluded from the trial. Peripheral blood for TCR sequencing was collected from all dose cohorts at baseline, on cycle 4 day 1, and on cycle 7 day 1. Samples came from an open-label, multicenter, first-in-human phase I dose-escalation trial of ivuxolimab. Adults with locally advanced or metastatic melanoma, renal cell, hepatocellular, or head and neck squamous cell carcinoma were enrolled in the trial. Before TCR sequencing, CD4+ T cells and CD8+ T cells were sorted from peripheral blood as separate populations.

The clonotype was recovered from an adult with an advanced solid tumor such as melanoma, head and neck, liver or kidney cancer. Recombination linked TRBV10-1 to TRBJ1-4; the D gene remains uncertain. This sample comprised CD4+ or CD8+ T cells sorted from blood, obtained in a trial of the OX40 agonist ivuxolimab. The nucleotides are TGCGCCAGCAGTGGCGACATTTCAGGCGAAAAACTGTTTTTT. Its translation reads: CASSGDISGEKLFF.